This T cell receptor (beta chain) was captured in a study of response to subunit inactivated influenza vaccine. Study-level results: It was the authors' suggestion that each seasonal influenza vaccination recruits few new T cells.

Each CDR3 protein is one row after TCRdb ran MiXCR on the RT-PCR reads. The sample lists a few hundred thousand distinct CDR3 sequences; 14% were seen once. From germline, CDR1 is LNHNV and CDR2 YYDKDF (reference sequence). V was pared by 3 bases and J by 2 bases, with 7 bases of the junction left unmatched. The CDR3 runs to 15 residues. Points on this clonotype: The antigen remains unidentified.

The sequencing used PBMCs from blood, collected roughly 13 days after vaccination. V is TRBV15 and J is TRBJ2-7, with TRBD1 matching 7 bases. The TCR sequence derives from a man aged 50 or older who received an inactivated influenza vaccine. CDR3 residues: CATSSFRQGAYEQYF. CDR3 nucleotide sequence: TGTGCCACCAGCAGCTTTAGGCAGGGGGCCTACGAGCAGTACTTC.